The 21 T cell receptor beta chains in this list originate from one sample, sequenced in a study of cytomegalovirus exposure and HLA in healthy donors. Amplification used 60 Vbeta primers and 13 Jbeta primers. Sequenced by immunoSEQ multiplex PCR; TCRdb stores in-frame clones only, minus some. The sample has 120,000 to 150,000 clones. Sequencing was done on a sample of PBMCs. These TCRs come from a woman aged 18-30 years in good health and CMV-seronegative.

V gene TRBV5-1 combines with J gene TRBJ2-5; 7 bases agree with TRBD1. This CDR3 region has 16 residues. J lost 5 bases, V lost 3 bases, and 13 bases had no gene match. CDR1 is SGHRS and CDR2 is YFSETQ in the germline V gene. Written as DNA, the CDR3 is TGCGCCAGCAGCTCCACAGGGTCAGGGGGTTTCGAGACCCAGTACTTC. This gives the protein CASSSTGSGGFETQYF.

The rearrangement joins TRBV5-1 to TRBJ1-2, with 10 bases aligning to TRBD1. J was trimmed by 4 bases and V by 4 bases; bases with no gene match: 4. Per the germline V gene, CDR1 is SGHRS and CDR2 is YFSETQ. CDR3 length equals 14 residues. The CDR3 coding sequence is TGCGCCAGCAGCCAGAGGGACAGGGGCTATGGCTACACCTTC. The encoded protein is CASSQRDRGYGYTF.

Notes on this clone: At one end the junction does not follow the germline gene, possibly because of a read error. Within the sample, other DNA sequences also encode this same CDR3. The CDR3 bases are TGTGCCAGCAGTGCACAGGGGCACACTGAGGCTTTCTTT. It encodes CASSAQGHTEAFF. The gene calls are TRBV2 and TRBJ1-1; 7 bases fit TRBD1. The CDR3 sequence is 13 residues long. Per germline, CDR1 SNHLY and CDR2 FYNNEI.

The chain combines TRBV30 with TRBJ1-4; 11 nucleotides align to TRBD1. The CDR3 totals 13 residues. Germline CDR1 and CDR2: GTSNPN and SVGIG (reference sequence). With V trimmed by 2 bases and J by 13 bases, 6 bases remained unmatched. The CDR3 DNA reads as TGTGCCTGGAGTTCCCAAGGGACAGGGGGACTGTTTTTT. Its protein is CAWSSQGTGGLFF.

The chain is built from TRBV9 and TRBJ2-3; TRBD1 matches at 7 bases. Germline V gene data show CDR1 as SGDLS and CDR2 as YYNGEE. Trimming cost V 3 bases and J 0 bases; bases outside gene matches: 4. This CDR3 is 15 amino acids long. CDR3 nucleotides: TGTGCCAGCAGCGCCAGACAGGGTAGCACAGATACGCAGTATTTT. The encoded protein is CASSARQGSTDTQYF.

The V gene is TRBV13, the J gene TRBJ2-1; 12 nucleotides match TRBD2. The CDR3 loop spans 19 amino acids. V shed 5 bases and J 0 bases; nucleotides not matched to a gene: 11. Looked up from germline, CDR1 is PRHDT and CDR2 is FYEKMQ (reference sequence). The CDR3 DNA reads TGTGCCAGCAGCGGCACCGGGACTAGCGGGCAGAGCTCCTACAATGAGCAGTTCTTC. It codes for CASSGTGTSGQSSYNEQFF.

The chain has TRBV6-1 and TRBJ2-1; a weak D match, TRBD1 (6 bases). Germline lookup yields CDR1 MNHNS and CDR2 SASEGT. V was pared by 11 bases and J by 4 bases, with 18 bases between. The CDR3 loop spans 14 amino acids. The CDR3 DNA follows: TGTGCCTCAAAAGGGAACACAGGGTACAATGAGCAGTTCTTC. Protein: CASKGNTGYNEQFF.

The chain couples TRBV7-3 to TRBJ2-2, with D hard to call. V lost 5 bases and J 4 bases, leaving 8 bases between the germline ends. The CDR3 runs 13 residues. CDR1 and CDR2 from the germline V gene are SGHTA and FQGTGA. The CDR3 sequence is CASSLSATGELFF. Here the CDR3 DNA reads TGTGCCAGCAGCCTCAGCGCCACCGGGGAGCTGTTTTTT. The variable domain in full, completed from reference TRBV7-3 and TRBJ2-2, reads GAGVSQTPSNKVTEKGKYVELRCDPISGHTALYWYRQSLGQGPEFLIYFQGTGAADDSGLPNDRFFAVRPEGSVSTLKIQRTERGDSAVYLCASSLSATGELFFGEGSRLTVL.

The chain joins TRBV5-1 to TRBJ1-1, with 9 positions matching TRBD1. Losses at the gene ends were 6 bases for V and 2 bases for J; bases not matched to a gene: 5. CDR1 and CDR2 (germline): SGHRS, YFSETQ. The CDR3 contains 14 residues. The CDR3 DNA sequence: TGCGCCAGCACAGGGGGACAGGGAAACACTGAAGCTTTCTTT. Translation: CASTGGQGNTEAFF.

As DNA, the CDR3 is TGTGCCAGCAGTCAAACCGGGACAGGGAGCCACGAGCAGTACTTC. Residues: CASSQTGTGSHEQYF. The rearrangement uses TRBV6-5 and TRBJ2-5, with TRBD1 identical over 9 bases. The DNA end is a closer match to TRBJ2-7, so the J assignment may be wrong. This CDR3 has 15 amino acids. Germline CDR1 is MNHEY and CDR2 is SVGAGI.

This chain uses TRBV4-2 with TRBJ2-3, with D possibly matching TRBD2 (6 bases). This CDR3 comprises 19 residues. Trimming left V 4 bases short and J 6 bases short, with 29 bases between. Germline V gene lookup returns CDR1 LGHNA and CDR2 YNFKEQ. The CDR3: CASSPYNTGTLGLGDTQYF. The CDR3 nucleotides are TGTGCCAGCAGCCCGTACAATACCGGGACTCTCGGATTGGGGGATACGCAGTATTTT.

V is TRBV11-2 and J is TRBJ2-1; a weak D match, TRBD2 (5 bases). Per the germline V gene, CDR1 is SGHAT and CDR2 is FQNNGV. There are 12 residues in the CDR3. V was cut by 5 bases and J by 13 bases, with 15 bases left in between. CDR3 protein: CASSLGRLYQFF. The CDR3 DNA reads as TGTGCCAGCAGCCTGGGCAGACTATACCAGTTCTTC.

J is TRBJ2-5 and V is TRBV29-1; TRBD1 aligns across 8 bases. V lost 6 bases, J lost 1 base, and 4 bases stayed unmatched. Germline V gene data show CDR1 as SQVTM and CDR2 as ANQGSEA. This CDR3 comprises 13 residues. Here the CDR3 reads CSVDRGLQETQYF. CDR3 DNA sequence: TGCAGCGTCGACAGGGGCCTCCAAGAGACCCAGTACTTC.

The chain links TRBV30 to TRBJ2-2, with 14 bases that match TRBD2. Germline-derived CDR1 and CDR2 are GTSNPN and SVGIG (reference sequence). Losses at the gene ends were 8 bases for V and 3 bases for J; bases not matched to a gene: 8. There are 16 residues in the CDR3. As DNA, the CDR3 is TGTGCCGGTTCACCGGGACTAGCGGGAGACACCGGGGAGCTGTTTTTT. It codes for CAGSPGLAGDTGELFF.

The rearrangement links TRBV5-5 to TRBJ2-5, with D perhaps matching TRBD2 (6 bases). With 3 bases removed from V and 4 bases from J, the gap between germline ends came to 10 bases. Per the germline V gene, CDR1 is SGHKS and CDR2 is YYEKEE (reference sequence). The CDR3 contains 13 residues. CDR3 in amino acids: CASSSEGRETQYF. The CDR3 region has the DNA TGTGCCAGCAGCTCGGAGGGCCGAGAGACCCAGTACTTC.

The V gene is TRBV4-1, the J gene TRBJ2-2; the D gene is possibly TRBD1 (6 bases). The CDR3 has 17 amino acids. V shed 1 base and J shed 0 bases, with 12 bases lying between them. Germline CDR1 is MGHRA and CDR2 is YSYEKL. The CDR3: CASSQGMGTSNTGELFF. The CDR3 DNA reads as TGCGCCAGCAGCCAAGGTATGGGGACATCGAACACCGGGGAGCTGTTTTTT.

This sequence joins TRBV29-1 and TRBJ2-7; 13 positions agree with TRBD2. CDR1 is SQVTM, CDR2 ANQGSEA, per germline. CDR3 length: 21 residues. The junction had 25 bases not matched to a gene; V was cut back by 7 bases and J by 1 base. CDR3 nucleotide sequence: TGCAGCGGTGACACGAAGGTAGGGACTAGCGGGACCGTAGGGTCGTCCTACGAGCAGTACGTC. Amino acids: CSGDTKVGTSGTVGSSYEQYV.

The rearrangement uses TRBV6-5 and TRBJ2-5; D possibly corresponds to TRBD2 (5 bases). The CDR3 runs to 13 residues. Germline V gene lookup returns CDR1 MNHEY and CDR2 SVGAGI. V was shortened by 6 bases and J by 2 bases, with 10 bases between the two germline ends. The chain's CDR3 is CASSRGWQETQYF. The DNA for the CDR3 is TGTGCCAGCAGCCGCGGGTGGCAAGAGACCCAGTACTTC.

This chain joins TRBV11-2 and TRBJ2-1, with a possible D match to TRBD1 (6 bases). CDR3 length: 12 residues. In germline, CDR1 is SGHAT, CDR2 FQNNGV. V lost 5 bases, J lost 11 bases, and 13 bases lay in between. The CDR3 spells CASSRGQSKQFF. CDR3 nucleotides: TGTGCCAGCAGCCGCGGACAGTCCAAGCAGTTCTTC.

The chain is built from TRBV6-1 and TRBJ2-1; weak D call: TRBD1 (5 bases). The CDR3 is made up of 17 amino acids. The germline V and J ends were trimmed by 4 bases and 0 bases, with 16 bases remaining between them. The germline V gene encodes CDR1 MNHNS and CDR2 SASEGT. The CDR3 bases are TGTGCCAGCAGTGTTCGTAGACAGAGTAGCTCCTACAATGAGCAGTTCTTC. This gives the protein CASSVRRQSSSYNEQFF.

This chain uses TRBV14 with TRBJ1-4; the D is unclear. Germline V gene sequence: CDR1 SGHDN, CDR2 FVKESK. The CDR3 totals 15 residues. The V end was cut by 1 base, the J end by 6 bases, with 12 bases between. CDR3 region: CASSQGAFRHEKLFF. CDR3 DNA: TGTGCCAGCAGCCAAGGGGCGTTCCGCCATGAAAAACTGTTTTTT.